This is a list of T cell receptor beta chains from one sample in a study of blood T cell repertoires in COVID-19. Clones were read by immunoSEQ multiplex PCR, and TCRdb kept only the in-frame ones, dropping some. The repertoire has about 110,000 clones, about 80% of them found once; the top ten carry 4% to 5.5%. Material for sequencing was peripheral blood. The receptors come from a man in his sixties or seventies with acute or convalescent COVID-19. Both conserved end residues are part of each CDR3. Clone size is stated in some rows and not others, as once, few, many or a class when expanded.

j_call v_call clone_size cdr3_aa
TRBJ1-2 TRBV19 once CASTVTGENYGYTF
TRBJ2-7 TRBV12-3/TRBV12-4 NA CASSPTGYEQYF
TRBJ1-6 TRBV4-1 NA CASSLDRANSPLHF
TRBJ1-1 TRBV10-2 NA CASSVGGSATEAFF
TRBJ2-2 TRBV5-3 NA CARTNPTANHSTNTGELFF
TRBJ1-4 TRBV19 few CASKRGGEKLFF
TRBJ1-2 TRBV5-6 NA CASSLAGQGAYGYTF
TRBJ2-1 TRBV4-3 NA CASSHSDRSINNEQFF
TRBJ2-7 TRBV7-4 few CASSCPGYEQYF
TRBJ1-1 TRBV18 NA CASSPTDRNTEAFF
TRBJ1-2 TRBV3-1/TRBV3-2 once CASSLRTGQGLGLYGYTF
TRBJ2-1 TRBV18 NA CASSLGENEQFF
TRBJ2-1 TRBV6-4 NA CASSGDSDNEQFF
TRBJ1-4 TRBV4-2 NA CASRFGTGGDEKLFF
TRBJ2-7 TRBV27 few CASSLQGANYEQYF
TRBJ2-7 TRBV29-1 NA CSVVTSGRSYEQYF
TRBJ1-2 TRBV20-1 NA CSANPREVYTF
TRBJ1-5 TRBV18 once CASSPTQGQGGQPQHF
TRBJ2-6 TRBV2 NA CASRGRDISSGANVLTF
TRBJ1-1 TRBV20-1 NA CSASVSGGGTEAFF
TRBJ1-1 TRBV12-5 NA CASGPGSNTEAFF
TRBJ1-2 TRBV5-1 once CASSPTGGNYGYTF
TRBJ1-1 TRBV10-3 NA CAISVTEGALGNTEAFF
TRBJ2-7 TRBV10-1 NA CASSAKNRGSYEQYF
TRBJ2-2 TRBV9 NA CASSEGAPGHGGELFF
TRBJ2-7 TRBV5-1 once CASRTGTVSYEQYF
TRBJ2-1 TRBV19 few CASRQGPNEQFF
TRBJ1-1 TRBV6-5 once CASSPPDRVSEAFF
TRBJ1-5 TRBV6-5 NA CASRTDGRNQPQHF
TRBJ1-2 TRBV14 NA CASSTGQGSSGYTF
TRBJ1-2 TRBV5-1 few CASSLDRTGANYGYTF
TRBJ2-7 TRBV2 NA CASRGTSSSYEQYF
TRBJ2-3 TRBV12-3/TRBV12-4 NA CASSAQFDTQYF
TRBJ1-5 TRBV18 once CASSPQGALDQPQHF
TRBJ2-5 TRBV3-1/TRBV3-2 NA CASSPTLQETQYF
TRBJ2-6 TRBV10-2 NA CATSDRTAEIGSGANVLTF
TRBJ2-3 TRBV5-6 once CASSSKLTDTQYF
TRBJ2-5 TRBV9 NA CASSEGVWQETQYF
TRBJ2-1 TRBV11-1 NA CATSGGAYNEQFF
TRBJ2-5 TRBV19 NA CASSRQILGSQETQYF
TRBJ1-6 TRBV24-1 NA CATSEYRDSFASPLHF
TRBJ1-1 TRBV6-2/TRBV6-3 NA CASSLSGDQNTEAFF
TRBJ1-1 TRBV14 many CASSQVGHSGAFF
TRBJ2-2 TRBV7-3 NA CASSLQVNGELFF
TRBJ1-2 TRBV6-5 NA CASSYGLGGYNYGYTF
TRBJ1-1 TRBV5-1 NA CASSERGSTEAFF